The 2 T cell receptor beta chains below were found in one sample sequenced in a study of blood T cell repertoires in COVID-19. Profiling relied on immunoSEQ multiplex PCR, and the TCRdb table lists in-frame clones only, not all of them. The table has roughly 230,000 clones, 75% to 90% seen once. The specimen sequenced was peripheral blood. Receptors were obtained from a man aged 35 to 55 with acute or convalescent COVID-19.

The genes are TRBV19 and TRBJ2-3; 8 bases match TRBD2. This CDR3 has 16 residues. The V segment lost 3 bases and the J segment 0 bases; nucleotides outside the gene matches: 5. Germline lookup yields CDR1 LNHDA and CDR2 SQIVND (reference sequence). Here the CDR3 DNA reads TGTGCCAGTAGTATTTTAGCGGGATTTAGCACAGATACGCAGTATTTT. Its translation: CASSILAGFSTDTQYF.

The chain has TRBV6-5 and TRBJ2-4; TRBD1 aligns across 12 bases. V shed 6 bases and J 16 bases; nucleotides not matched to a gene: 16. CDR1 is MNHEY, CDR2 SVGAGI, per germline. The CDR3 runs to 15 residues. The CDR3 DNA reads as TGTGCCAGCAGCCGGGACAGGGGGCCTCAAAACCCCCCCTACTTC. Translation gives CASSRDRGPQNPPYF.